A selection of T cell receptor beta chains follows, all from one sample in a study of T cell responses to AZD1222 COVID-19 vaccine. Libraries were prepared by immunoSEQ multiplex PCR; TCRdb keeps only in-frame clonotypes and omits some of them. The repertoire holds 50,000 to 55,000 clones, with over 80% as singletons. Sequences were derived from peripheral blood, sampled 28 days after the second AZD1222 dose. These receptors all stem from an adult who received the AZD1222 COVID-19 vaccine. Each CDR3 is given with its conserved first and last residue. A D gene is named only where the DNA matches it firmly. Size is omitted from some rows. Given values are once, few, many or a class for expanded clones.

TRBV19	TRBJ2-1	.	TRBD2	CASRELAGAYNEQFF	TGTGCCAGTCGCGAACTAGCGGGAGCCTACAATGAGCAGTTCTTC
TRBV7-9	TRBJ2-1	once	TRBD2	CASSPGTSGSIWHEQFF	TGTGCCAGCAGCCCAGGGACTAGCGGGAGCATTTGGCATGAGCAGTTCTTC
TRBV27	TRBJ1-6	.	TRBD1	CASSLGQGHNSPLHF	TGTGCCAGCAGTTTGGGACAGGGTCATAATTCACCCCTCCACTTT
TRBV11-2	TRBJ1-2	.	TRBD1	CASSVGQGVGGYTF	TGTGCCAGCAGCGTGGGACAGGGGGTTGGTGGCTACACCTTC
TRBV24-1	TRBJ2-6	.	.	CATSDRTSGANVLTF	TGTGCCACCAGTGATAGAACCTCTGGGGCCAACGTCCTGACTTTC
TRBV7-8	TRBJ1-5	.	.	CASSLGEGGRPQHF	TGTGCCAGCAGCTTAGGAGAGGGTGGTAGGCCCCAGCATTTT
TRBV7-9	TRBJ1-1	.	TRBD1	CASSRRTGQGNAEAFF	TGTGCCAGCAGCCGTAGGACAGGGCAAGGTAACGCTGAAGCTTTCTTT
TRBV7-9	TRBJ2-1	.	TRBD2	CASSLDPSGFSNEQFF	TGTGCCAGCAGCTTAGACCCTAGCGGTTTCTCCAATGAGCAGTTCTTC
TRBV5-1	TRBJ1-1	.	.	CASHTIPSGAEAFF	TGCGCCAGTCACACCATACCAAGTGGCGCTGAAGCTTTCTTT
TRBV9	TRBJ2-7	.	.	CASSPGTQLYEQYF	TGTGCCAGCAGCCCCGGGACACAACTTTACGAGCAGTACTTC
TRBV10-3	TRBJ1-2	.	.	CAIRPGTENGYTF	TGTGCCATCCGGCCAGGGACGGAAAATGGCTACACCTTC
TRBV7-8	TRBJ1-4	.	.	CASSSDSANEKLFF	TGTGCCAGCAGCTCGGACAGTGCTAATGAAAAACTGTTTTTT
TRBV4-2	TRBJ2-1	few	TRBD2	CASSRSGTSGNNEQFF	TGTGCCAGCAGCCGTTCCGGGACTAGCGGGAACAATGAGCAGTTCTTC
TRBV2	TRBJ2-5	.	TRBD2	CASSETSGSWGTQYF	TGTGCCAGCAGTGAAACTAGCGGGAGTTGGGGGACCCAGTACTTC
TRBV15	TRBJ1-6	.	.	CATSRDSNGNSPLHF	TGTGCCACCAGCAGAGATTCGAATGGGAATTCACCCCTCCACTTT
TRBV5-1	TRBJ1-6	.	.	CASSTETGRGSPLHF	TGCGCCAGCAGCACAGAGACAGGCAGGGGTTCACCCCTCCACTTT
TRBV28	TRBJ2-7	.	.	CASRPGSASSYEQYF	TGTGCCAGCAGACCAGGCTCAGCAAGCTCCTACGAGCAGTACTTC
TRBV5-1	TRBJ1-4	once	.	CASSLGQYSTNEKLFF	TGCGCCAGCAGCTTGGGACAGTACTCAACTAATGAAAAACTGTTTTTT
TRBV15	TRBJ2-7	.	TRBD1	CATSRGFRQGLYEQYF	TGTGCCACCAGCAGAGGGTTCCGACAGGGCCTCTACGAGCAGTACTTC
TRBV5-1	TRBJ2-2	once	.	CASSRQGPNTGELFF	TGCGCCAGCAGCAGGCAGGGCCCGAACACCGGGGAGCTGTTTTTT
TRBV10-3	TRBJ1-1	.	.	CAISSSGYTEAFF	TGTGCCATCAGTTCCTCAGGCTACACTGAAGCTTTCTTT
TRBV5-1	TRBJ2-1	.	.	CASSLVGWDEQFF	TGCGCCAGCAGCTTGGTGGGATGGGATGAGCAGTTCTTC
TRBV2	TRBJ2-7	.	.	CASSQTSEQYF	TGTGCCAGCAGTCAGACTAGTGAGCAGTACTTC
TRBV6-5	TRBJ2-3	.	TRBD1	CASSKGQHTDTQYF	TGTGCCAGCAGTAAGGGACAGCACACAGATACGCAGTATTTT
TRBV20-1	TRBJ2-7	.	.	CSASRPPYEQYF	TGCAGTGCTAGTCGGCCTCCCTACGAGCAGTACTTC
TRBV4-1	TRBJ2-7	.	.	CASSLRDGSYEQYF	TGCGCCAGCAGCCTTCGGGACGGATCCTACGAGCAGTACTTC
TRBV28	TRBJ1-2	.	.	CASSSLGLGYTF	TGTGCCAGCAGTTCGCTGGGGTTGGGCTACACCTTC
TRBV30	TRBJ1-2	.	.	CAWSRMRGREGGYTF	TGTGCCTGGAGTCGAATGAGAGGCAGGGAGGGTGGCTACACCTTC
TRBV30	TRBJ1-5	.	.	CAWSPGPLGPQHF	TGTGCCTGGAGTCCAGGGCCGCTCGGGCCCCAGCATTTT
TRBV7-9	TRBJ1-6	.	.	CASSTVRDYNSPLHF	TGTGCCAGCAGCACCGTGAGGGACTATAATTCACCCCTCCACTTT
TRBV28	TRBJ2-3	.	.	CASSFSGPGPKYF	TGTGCCAGCAGTTTCTCGGGACCGGGCCCCAAGTATTTT
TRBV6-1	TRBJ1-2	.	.	CATGVFGRTYGYTF	TGTGCCACGGGGGTGTTCGGGCGGACCTATGGCTACACCTTC
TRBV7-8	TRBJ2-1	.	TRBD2	CASSSGLAGPTYNEQFF	TGTGCCAGCAGCTCAGGACTAGCGGGTCCTACCTACAATGAGCAGTTCTTC
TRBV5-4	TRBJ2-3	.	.	CASSLGSGAMGDTQYF	TGTGCCAGCAGCTTGGGAAGCGGAGCAATGGGGGATACGCAGTATTTT
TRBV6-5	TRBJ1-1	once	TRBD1	CASSYLDREEAFF	TGTGCCAGCAGTTACTTGGACAGGGAGGAAGCTTTCTTT
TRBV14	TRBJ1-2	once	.	CASSPGQSYGYTF	TGTGCCAGCAGCCCAGGACAGAGCTATGGCTACACCTTC
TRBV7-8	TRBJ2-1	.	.	CASTRSSLQTGSNEQFF	TGTGCCAGCACCCGATCTAGCCTTCAGACAGGAAGCAATGAGCAGTTCTTC
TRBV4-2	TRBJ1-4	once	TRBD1	CASSQDPQGAVNEKLFF	TGTGCCAGCAGCCAAGATCCACAGGGGGCGGTTAATGAAAAACTGTTTTTT
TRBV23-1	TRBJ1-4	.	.	CATTRDSHYEKLFF	TGCGCCACCACTCGGGATTCACATTATGAAAAACTGTTTTTT
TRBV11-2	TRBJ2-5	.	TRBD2	CASSLGRAGGLYF	TGTGCCAGCAGCTTGGGTCGGGCGGGAGGCCTGTACTTC
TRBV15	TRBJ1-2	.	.	CATSRDRGLVYGYTF	TGTGCCACCAGCAGAGACCGGGGGCTAGTCTATGGCTACACCTTC
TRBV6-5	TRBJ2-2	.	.	CASGSSGSTGELFF	TGTGCCAGCGGGAGTTCAGGGTCCACCGGGGAGCTGTTTTTT
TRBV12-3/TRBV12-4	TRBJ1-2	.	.	CASSLAWGGYTF	TGTGCCAGCAGTTTAGCGTGGGGTGGCTACACCTTC
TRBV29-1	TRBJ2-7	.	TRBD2	CSAASGGYSYEQYF	TGCAGCGCTGCTAGCGGGGGTTACTCCTACGAGCAGTACTTC
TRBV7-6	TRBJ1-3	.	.	CASSLAAGQGSGNTIYF	TGTGCCAGCAGCTTAGCGGCTGGGCAAGGGTCTGGAAACACCATATATTTT
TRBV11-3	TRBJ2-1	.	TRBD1	CASSLEQGAYNEQFF	TGTGCCAGCAGCTTAGAACAGGGGGCTTACAATGAGCAGTTCTTC
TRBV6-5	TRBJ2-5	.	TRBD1	CASTNNLDRGQTQYF	TGTGCCAGCACGAACAACCTCGACAGGGGACAGACCCAGTACTTC
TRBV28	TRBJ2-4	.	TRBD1	CASNEGAALAKNIQYF	TGTGCCAGCAATGAGGGGGCGGCCCTAGCCAAAAACATTCAGTACTTC
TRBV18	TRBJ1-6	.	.	CASSPTRGNNSPLHF	TGTGCCAGCTCACCCACCAGGGGAAATAATTCACCCCTCCACTTT
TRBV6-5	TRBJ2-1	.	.	CASSISGHPPNEQFF	TGTGCCAGCAGTATCAGCGGGCACCCCCCCAATGAGCAGTTCTTC
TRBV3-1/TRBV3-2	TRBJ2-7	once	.	CASSQRRSQGWGHEQYF	TGTGCCAGCAGCCAACGAAGGTCCCAAGGATGGGGCCACGAGCAGTACTTC
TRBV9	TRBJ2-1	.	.	CASSVAPGDNEQFF	TGTGCCAGCAGCGTAGCCCCCGGAGACAATGAGCAGTTCTTC
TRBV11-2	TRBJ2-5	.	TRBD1	CASSSGAGGETQYF	TGTGCCAGCAGCTCCGGGGCAGGGGGAGAGACCCAGTACTTC
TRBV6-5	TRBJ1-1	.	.	CASSPPVIEAFF	TGTGCCAGCAGTCCCCCGGTGATTGAAGCTTTCTTT
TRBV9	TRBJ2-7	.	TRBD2	CASSPQAGGPYEQYF	TGTGCCAGCAGCCCCCAAGCGGGAGGGCCCTACGAGCAGTACTTC
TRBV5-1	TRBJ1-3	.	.	CASSLEGNSGNTIYF	TGCGCCAGCAGCCTGGAGGGGAATTCTGGAAACACCATATATTTT